Listed here are 21 T cell receptor beta chains from one sample, sequenced in a study of cytomegalovirus exposure and HLA in healthy donors. Repertoires were generated with immunoSEQ multiplex PCR, while TCRdb's copy carries only in-frame clones and drops some. Counted here are some 170,000 clones, around 86% occurring once; the ten biggest clones make up roughly 2.6%. Sequencing used PBMCs. The receptors here all came from a man younger than 35 in good health and CMV-seropositive.

The rearrangement uses TRBV4-3 and TRBJ1-1; 7 nucleotides agree with TRBD1. The junction had 10 bases not matched to a gene; V was cut back by 5 bases and J by 4 bases. This CDR3 is built from 15 residues. CDR1 is LGHNA and CDR2 is YSLEER in the germline V gene. CDR3 protein: CASSFGTVSGTEAFF. In DNA form, the CDR3 reads TGCGCCAGCAGCTTTGGGACAGTCTCAGGCACTGAAGCTTTCTTT.

J is TRBJ1-2 and V is TRBV11-2; 8 nucleotides line up with TRBD1. V was pared by 0 bases and J by 6 bases, with 6 bases of the junction left unmatched. From germline, CDR1 is SGHAT and CDR2 FQNNGV. The CDR3 spans 15 residues. This CDR3 is CASSLEGRGQHGYTF. The CDR3 DNA reads as TGTGCCAGCAGCTTAGAGGGCAGGGGGCAACATGGCTACACCTTC. The full variable domain, completed using reference TRBV11-2 and TRBJ1-2, is EAGVAQSPRYKIIEKRQSVAFWCNPISGHATLYWYQQILGQGPKLLIQFQNNGVVDDSQLPKDRFSAERLKGVDSTLKIQPAKLEDSAVYLCASSLEGRGQHGYTFGSGTRLTVV.

The chain links TRBV5-1 to TRBJ1-3, with a weak D call TRBD1 (6 bases). The CDR3 is 16 residues long. The V end lost 5 bases, the J end lost 0 bases, and 15 bases lay between the germline ends. CDR1 is SGHRS, CDR2 YFSETQ, per germline. This CDR3 reads CASRREQGRSGNTIYF. The CDR3 region has the DNA TGCGCCAGCAGGCGAGAACAGGGCCGCTCTGGAAACACCATATATTTT.

The CDR3 spells CASSGEGRRSYEQYF. CDR3 DNA: TGTGCCAGCAGCGGGGAGGGTCGGAGATCTTACGAGCAGTACTTC. The J gene is TRBJ2-7, the V gene TRBV7-8; 7 positions agree with TRBD2. The length of the CDR3 is 15 residues. The trim removed 5 bases at V and 4 bases at J, leaving 11 bases unmatched. The germline gives CDR1 SGHVS, CDR2 FQNEAQ.

CDR3 loop: CASSPILGGDRLLFF. The CDR3 DNA reads TGTGCCAGCAGCCCAATACTTGGAGGCGACCGGCTGCTGTTTTTT. The genes are TRBV7-3 and TRBJ2-2; D is perhaps TRBD2 (5 bases). CDR3 length: 15 residues. Per germline, CDR1 SGHTA and CDR2 FQGTGA. Trimming shortened V by 5 bases and J by 13 bases, and 23 bases separated the two germline ends. The full variable domain, in which reference TRBV7-3 and TRBJ2-2 provide the parts outside the CDR3, is GAGVSQTPSNKVTEKGKYVELRCDPISGHTALYWYRQSLGQGPEFLIYFQGTGAADDSGLPNDRFFAVRPEGSVSTLKIQRTERGDSAVYLCASSPILGGDRLLFFGEGSRLTVL.

The V and J genes are TRBV4-2 and TRBJ2-7, with TRBD1 matching 10 bases. The V segment lost 0 bases and the J segment 3 bases; nucleotides outside the gene matches: 5. Germline values: CDR1 LGHNA, CDR2 YNFKEQ. The CDR3 length is 16 residues. CDR3: CASSQEGTGVSYEQYF. The CDR3 DNA sequence: TGTGCCAGCAGCCAAGAAGGGACAGGGGTTAGCTACGAGCAGTACTTC.

The CDR3 region has the DNA TGTGCCAGCAGCCGGACAGAGGATTACGAGCAGTACTTC. Protein: CASSRTEDYEQYF. The chain carries TRBV6-6 and TRBJ2-7; the D gene is possibly TRBD1 (6 bases). V shed 6 bases and J shed 4 bases, with 13 bases lying between them. CDR3 length equals 13 residues. The germline V gene encodes CDR1 MNHNY and CDR2 SVGAGI (reference sequence).

The V gene is TRBV6-5, the J gene TRBJ1-1; D gene ambiguous. CDR1 is MNHEY, CDR2 SVGAGI, per germline. This CDR3 has 12 amino acids. V was shortened by 7 bases and J by 4 bases, with 10 bases between the two germline ends. The CDR3 region has the DNA TGTGCCAGCAACCCCGGTGGCACTGAAGCTTTCTTT. Amino acid sequence: CASNPGGTEAFF.

This clone was observed a handful of times. The genes are TRBV27 and TRBJ2-7; maybe TRBD1 (5 bases). Germline V CDR1 and CDR2: MNHEY, SMNVEV (reference sequence). The V end was cut by 6 bases, the J end by 5 bases, with 17 bases between. The length of the CDR3 is 14 residues. DNA for the CDR3: TGTGCCAGCAGCCCAGGGTGGCCGCCCCACGAGCAGTACTTC. Its translation is CASSPGWPPHEQYF.

Only one count was recorded for this clone. This chain uses TRBV6-6 with TRBJ2-5; 7 bases are shared with TRBD1. The junction had 2 bases not matched to a gene; V was cut back by 2 bases and J by 2 bases. Germline loops: CDR1 MNHNY, CDR2 SVGAGI (reference sequence). The CDR3 consists of 14 residues. The CDR3 spells CASSYGQAQETQYF. DNA for the CDR3: TGTGCCAGCAGTTACGGACAGGCACAAGAGACCCAGTACTTC.

The J gene is TRBJ1-1, the V gene TRBV6-1; D gene uncertain. Germline CDR1 and CDR2: MNHNS and SASEGT. The length of the CDR3 is 13 residues. Between the trimmed V and J ends, which lost 7 bases and 1 base, there was a span of 10 bases. The CDR3 here is CASKQQSNTEAFF. In DNA form, the CDR3 reads TGTGCCAGCAAGCAACAGTCGAACACTGAAGCTTTCTTT.

This sequence joins TRBV20-1 and TRBJ2-1; D not resolved. This CDR3 spans 11 amino acids. Germline V lookup: CDR1 DFQATT, CDR2 SNEGSKA (reference sequence). V lost 5 bases, J lost 4 bases, and 6 bases lay in between. The CDR3 here is CSALYYNEQFF. CDR3 DNA sequence: TGCAGTGCTCTGTATTACAATGAGCAGTTCTTC.

The V and J genes are TRBV27 and TRBJ2-3; no firm D call. This CDR3 contains 12 residues. The germline CDR1 and CDR2 sequences are MNHEY and SMNVEV (reference sequence). The V end lost 7 bases, the J end lost 6 bases, and 11 bases lay between the germline ends. CDR3 sequence reads: CASNHPRDTQYF. The CDR3 DNA reads TGTGCCAGCAACCATCCGCGCGATACGCAGTATTTT.

In its sample, this clone was seen a few times. The J gene is TRBJ2-4, the V gene TRBV19; 8 nucleotides line up with TRBD1. Germline CDR1 and CDR2: LNHDA and SQIVND (reference sequence). The V gene end was trimmed by 5 bases and the J gene end by 8 bases; junction bases not matched to a gene: 14. The CDR3 runs 16 residues. The CDR3 region is CASSPQASDRGYIQYF. The CDR3 DNA reads TGTGCCAGTAGTCCACAAGCATCCGACAGGGGCTACATTCAGTACTTC.

Note on this clone: One end of the junction does not line up with germline, which may come from a read error. The rearrangement links TRBV7-7 to TRBJ2-2; D is perhaps TRBD1 (6 bases). This CDR3 spans 13 amino acids. Germline CDR1 is SSHAT and CDR2 is FNYEAQ (reference sequence). CDR3 sequence (DNA): TGTGCTAGCAGCCCTACAGGGTCCGGGGAGCTGTTTTTT. Protein sequence: CASSPTGSGELFF.

The CDR3 DNA reads as TGTGCCAGCAGCCCGCCCGGGGGGGCGCGAGGCTACACCTTC. Its protein is CASSPPGGARGYTF. The gene calls are TRBV5-4 and TRBJ1-2; weak D call: TRBD1 (6 bases). The germline V gene encodes CDR1 SGHNT and CDR2 YYREEE (reference sequence). Trimming took off 4 bases at V and 8 bases at J, with 18 bases between the two ends. The CDR3 length is 14 residues.

The chain joins TRBV28 to TRBJ2-7, with D maybe TRBD2 (6 bases). Trimming left V 3 bases short and J 1 base short, with 13 bases between. CDR1 is MDHEN, CDR2 SYDVKM, per germline. The CDR3 contains 15 residues. DNA for the CDR3: TGTGCCAGCAGTTTCCCGGGTAGCGGATCCTACGAGCAGTACTTC. This codes for CASSFPGSGSYEQYF.

V and J are TRBV4-3 and TRBJ2-2; unclear D gene. The germline V gene encodes CDR1 LGHNA and CDR2 YSLEER. The CDR3 sequence is 16 residues long. Trimming took 4 bases from V and 4 from J, leaving 16 bases between them. The CDR3 coding sequence is TGCGCCAGCAGCCCCCGGGTGTATAGTAGCACCGGGGAGCTGTTTTTT. The encoded protein is CASSPRVYSSTGELFF.

The chain combines TRBV5-1 with TRBJ2-6; 11 nucleotides align to TRBD1. Germline V CDR1 and CDR2: SGHRS, YFSETQ. V gave up 0 bases and J gave up 0 bases; unmatched junction bases: 2. The CDR3 is 18 amino acids. CDR3 in amino acids: CASSLAGTGGSGANVLTF. The CDR3 DNA reads as TGCGCCAGCAGCTTGGCCGGGACAGGGGGCTCTGGGGCCAACGTCCTGACTTTC.

This chain joins TRBV29-1 and TRBJ2-2; D not certain. This CDR3 has 12 residues. Germline V lookup: CDR1 SQVTM, CDR2 ANQGSEA. Trimming removed 5 bases at V and 4 bases at J, with 8 bases between. The CDR3, as DNA: TGCAGCGTTCTTTCGGGCACCGGGGAGCTGTTTTTT. It translates to CSVLSGTGELFF.

The sample holds many counts of this clone. This chain connects TRBV15 to TRBJ2-1, with D possibly matching TRBD1 (5 bases). CDR1 is LNHNV, CDR2 YYDKDF, per germline (reference sequence). The ends were cut back, 1 base at V and 7 bases at J, with 17 bases in the middle. There are 16 residues in the CDR3. This CDR3 is CATSRGTMDTTNEQFF. In DNA, the CDR3 is TGTGCCACCAGCAGAGGGACGATGGACACGACGAATGAGCAGTTCTTC.